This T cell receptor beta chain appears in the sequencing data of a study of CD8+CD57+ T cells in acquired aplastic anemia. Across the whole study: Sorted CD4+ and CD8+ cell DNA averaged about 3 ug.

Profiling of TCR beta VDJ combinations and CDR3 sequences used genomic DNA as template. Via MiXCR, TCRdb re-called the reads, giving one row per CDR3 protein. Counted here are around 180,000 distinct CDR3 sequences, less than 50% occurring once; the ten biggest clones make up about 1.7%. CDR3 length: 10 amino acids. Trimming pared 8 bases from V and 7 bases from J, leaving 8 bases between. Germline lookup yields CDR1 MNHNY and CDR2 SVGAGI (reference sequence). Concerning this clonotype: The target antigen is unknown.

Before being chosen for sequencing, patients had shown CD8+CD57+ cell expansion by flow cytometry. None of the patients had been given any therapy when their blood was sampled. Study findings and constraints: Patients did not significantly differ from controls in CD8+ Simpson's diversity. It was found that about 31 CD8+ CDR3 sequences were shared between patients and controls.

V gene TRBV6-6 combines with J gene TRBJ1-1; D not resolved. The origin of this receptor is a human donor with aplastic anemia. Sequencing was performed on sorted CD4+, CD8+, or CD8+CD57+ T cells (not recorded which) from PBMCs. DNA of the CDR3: TGTGCCAGCGGAACGTATGAAGCTTTCTTT. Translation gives CASGTYEAFF.